The source of this T cell receptor beta chain is a study of shared clonotypes between healthy human individuals. Methods used by the authors: Junction-only sequences without quality scores came from ImmunoSEQ, so filtering differed. Sequencing used immunoSEQ multiplex PCR; TCRdb keeps in-frame clones, though not all of them. V and J calls and clone size are given by that table; D and trimming were obtained from the DNA. The sample lists some 2 million clones; 85% to 95% were seen once. With 3 bases clipped from V and 5 bases from J, the junction kept 13 bases outside the gene matches. The CDR3 contains 18 residues. CDR1 is SGDLS, CDR2 YYNGEE, per germline. Partitioning of CD4+ cells yielded a CD45RA+ naive subset and a CD45RA-negative memory subset. Study-wide results and limits: Against clonotypes common to all four donors, non-shared ones had lower generation probabilities. In having few donors, the study represented limited genetic and exposure-history diversity.

A note on this clone: Its target is not known.

The chain has TRBV9 and TRBJ1-4; TRBD1 aligns across 10 bases. The source of this sequence is a young man in good health. Sequences were obtained from naive CD4+ T cells sorted from blood. Subset of the sample: CD45RA+ positively selected. CDR3 nucleotide sequence: TGTGCCAGCAGCGCATTCGGGACAGGGGCACCACGGAATGAAAAACTGTTTTTT. Protein: CASSAFGTGAPRNEKLFF.